This TCR beta chain was sequenced during a study of T cell repertoires in cytomegalovirus infection. Whole-study context: Both CMV infection and a matching HLA type were indicated by public TCR beta signatures. Study-wide findings and caveats: Of the TCR beta families, the public ones yielded a cumulative frequency that identified carriers of CMV plus the relevant HLA.

TCRdb itself ran the reads through MiXCR, one entry per CDR3 protein. Of over 300,000 distinct CDR3 sequences listed, approximately 9.5% are singletons. The table lists this clonotype with a few counts. The antigen is unknown. Trimming left V 8 bases short and J 8 bases short, with 18 bases between. The germline CDR1 and CDR2 sequences are SGHTA and FQGNSA. This CDR3 has 13 residues. The sample comprised PBMCs. The rearrangement joins TRBV7-2 to TRBJ1-2; D remains unclear. This clonotype was obtained from a human donor in good health (CMV status not recorded). Some clones in this sample may be carry-over from other donors' samples. CDR3 DNA: TGTGCCAGCGTCTCCCTTAGGATCGGCGGCTACACCTTC. It yields the protein CASVSLRIGGYTF.